This T cell receptor (beta chain) appears in the sequencing data of a study of blood T cells in healthy people across ages. Study observations and caveats: The study found more naive CD4+ cells and higher diversity in long-lived than aged donors. Getting older went along with TCR beta diversity per million T cells dropping roughly linearly.

Primers used in a second PCR of about 7 to 12 cycles were a sample-barcoded 5' primer and a J-beta primer mix. Each CDR3 protein gets one entry after TCRdb re-called the 5' RACE reads with MiXCR. This repertoire shows hundreds of thousands of distinct CDR3 sequences, roughly 30% found once; its top ten account for 15% to 19%. Total RNA extracted from each sample amounted to at least 5.5 micrograms. The length of the CDR3 is 15 residues. Germline lookup yields CDR1 SGHTA and CDR2 FQGNSA. A note on this clonotype: The antigen remains undetermined. One base away lies a much larger clone, so this may be a sequencing read error.

The specimen was blood. The V call is TRBV7-2, the J call TRBJ1-2, with D maybe TRBD1 (6 bases). The TCR was taken from an elderly woman in good health. The CDR3 region has the DNA TGTGCCAGCAGCTTAGGGGGGGCGGCTAACTATGGCCACACCTTC. As protein: CASSLGGAANYGHTF.